The 6 T cell receptor beta chains presented below share a single source sample, sequenced in a study of T-cell memory formation after mild COVID-19. TCRdb reprocessed the 5' RACE reads with MiXCR, giving one entry per CDR3 protein. This table has 300,000 or so distinct CDR3 sequences, about a sixth appearing once. The source material was PBMCs or a T cell subset sorted from them (not recorded which). Every receptor here comes from a man between 18 and 35 years old who had mild COVID-19 (a few samples of this study predate the infection). Cell type and time point are not known.

The chain uses TRBV7-2 and TRBJ1-4, with D uncertain. Trimming shortened V by 6 bases and J by 5 bases, and 10 bases separated the two germline ends. The germline V gene has CDR1 SGHTA and CDR2 FQGNSA. The CDR3 totals 13 residues. This CDR3 reads CASRRKTNEKLFF. The DNA for the CDR3 is TGTGCCAGCAGGAGGAAGACAAATGAAAAACTGTTTTTT.

V gene TRBV27 combines with J gene TRBJ2-1; 7 positions agree with TRBD2. The CDR3 is 15 amino acids. The V and J ends lost 6 bases and 7 bases, in that order; junction bases with no gene match: 12. In germline, CDR1 is MNHEY, CDR2 SMNVEV (reference sequence). CDR3 DNA: TGTGCCAGCAGACTAGGAGGAGGGAGGGGAAATGAGCAGTTCTTC. Its protein is CASRLGGGRGNEQFF.

This sequence joins TRBV5-1 and TRBJ1-5; possible D gene TRBD1, 5 bases. Germline V gives CDR1 SGHRS, CDR2 YFSETQ. V gave up 0 bases and J gave up 4 bases, with 11 bases separating them. The CDR3 covers 15 residues. CDR3: CASSLVPGQNQPQHF. The CDR3 nucleotides read TGCGCCAGCAGCTTGGTCCCAGGGCAGAATCAGCCCCAGCATTTT.

This clonotype was detected only once. The CDR3 DNA is TGTGCCAGCAGCTTAGGATCGGGTCGGACCCAAGAGACCCAGTACTTC. Amino acids: CASSLGSGRTQETQYF. The genes are TRBV7-2 and TRBJ2-5; D call uncertain. Germline CDR1 SGHTA, CDR2 FQGNSA. CDR3 length: 16 amino acids. Trimming shortened V by 1 base and J by 1 base, and 13 bases separated the two germline ends.

The chain links TRBV20-1 to TRBJ2-1; the D is unclear. The CDR3 is 13 amino acids. Germline CDR1 is DFQATT and CDR2 is SNEGSKA (reference sequence). V was pared by 6 bases and J by 4 bases, with 13 bases between. The CDR3: CSAEPPSYNEQFF. The CDR3 DNA is TGCAGTGCAGAGCCACCTTCTTACAATGAGCAGTTCTTC.

The table lists this clonotype with a few counts. The DNA for the CDR3 is TGTGCCAGCAGTCCTTTTACCGGGAGCACAGATACGCAGTATTTT. Translating it yields CASSPFTGSTDTQYF. The chain is built from TRBV11-2 and TRBJ2-3; no reliable D call. V lost 6 bases, J lost 0 bases, and 13 bases lay in between. Germline CDR1 is SGHAT and CDR2 is FQNNGV. CDR3 length: 15 amino acids.